This is a list of T cell receptor beta chains from one sample in a study of cytomegalovirus exposure and HLA in healthy donors. Sequencing was performed with immunoSEQ multiplex PCR; in TCRdb, only in-frame clones are kept and a portion is missing. The sample lists over 110,000 clones, 82% occurring once. The sequenced material came from PBMCs. The receptors originated from a male donor in good health and CMV-seronegative. Both conserved end residues are trimmed from each CDR3.

V gene	J gene	CDR3 protein
TRBV19	TRBJ2-7	ASSIGGVAGSYEQY
TRBV9	TRBJ1-5	ASSTTGTGVQPQH
TRBV4-2	TRBJ2-7	ASSQDRVGGEQY
TRBV19	TRBJ1-5	ASMVAEGNQPQH
TRBV27	TRBJ1-5	ASSFNRASQPQH
TRBV4-3	TRBJ2-3	ASSQGTSILAQY
TRBV5-6	TRBJ2-3	ASSPGTDTQY
TRBV29-1	TRBJ2-7	SVLLARSYEQY
TRBV9	TRBJ2-3	ASSVGTGGTDTQY
TRBV19	TRBJ2-2	ASSTWTVFGELF
TRBV7-9	TRBJ2-3	ASEAGGTDTQY
TRBV9	TRBJ2-1	ASNLDRDQGQF
TRBV9	TRBJ2-7	ASSVDRGLGYEQY
TRBV7-3	TRBJ2-1	ASSAGTSAYNEQF
TRBV9	TRBJ1-5	ASSVAGSYQPQH
TRBV5-5	TRBJ1-4	ASNRGGREKLF
TRBV18	TRBJ1-4	ASSLKGGGSEKLF
TRBV5-6	TRBJ2-3	ASSSSGSPDTQY
TRBV6-6	TRBJ2-5	ASSLIGQSGETQY
TRBV18	TRBJ1-2	ASSLSTEGGYT
TRBV4-1	TRBJ1-6	ASRTYTGKSPLH
TRBV7-2	TRBJ2-2	ASSSRDRGRNGELF